The 27 T cell receptor beta chains in this list originate from one sample, sequenced in a study of cytomegalovirus exposure and HLA in healthy donors. Here immunoSEQ multiplex PCR was the method, and the copy in TCRdb shows in-frame clones only, minus some. The sample shows fewer than 200,000 clones, about nine tenths of them seen only once. Sequencing was done on a sample of PBMCs. The receptors come from a woman younger than 45 in good health and CMV-seronegative.

The chain links TRBV15 to TRBJ1-1; D is unclear. Trimming removed 1 base at V and 5 bases at J, with 8 bases between. The CDR3 runs 13 residues. CDR1 and CDR2 (germline): LNHNV, YYDKDF (reference sequence). The CDR3 DNA follows: TGTGCCACCAGCAGAGGGTTGACGACTGAAGCTTTCTTT. Amino acids: CATSRGLTTEAFF.

The chain links TRBV27 to TRBJ1-4, with D unresolved. The CDR3 extends over 13 amino acids. Trimming shortened V by 0 bases and J by 8 bases, and 7 bases separated the two germline ends. The V gene's germline CDR1 is MNHEY and CDR2 SMNVEV (reference sequence). CDR3 residues: CASSLSMIEKLFF. CDR3 nucleotides: TGTGCCAGCAGTTTATCGATGATCGAAAAACTGTTTTTT.

The rearrangement joins TRBV5-6 to TRBJ2-4; D possibly matches TRBD1 or TRBD2 (5 bases each). Trimming shortened V by 4 bases and J by 6 bases, and 11 bases separated the two germline ends. This CDR3 has 13 amino acids. Germline CDR1 SGHDT, CDR2 YYEEEE. The CDR3 DNA reads TGTGCCAGCAGCGGGGGTAGCCCAAACATTCAGTACTTC. Its translation: CASSGGSPNIQYF.

The V gene is TRBV9, the J gene TRBJ2-2, with 9 bases matching TRBD2. The CDR3 runs to 16 residues. The germline CDR1 and CDR2 sequences are SGDLS and YYNGEE. The V segment lost 0 bases and the J segment 4 bases; nucleotides outside the gene matches: 4. CDR3 DNA sequence: TGTGCCAGCAGCGTAGATCTAGCGGGAACCACCGGGGAGCTGTTTTTT. It encodes CASSVDLAGTTGELFF.

The table lists this clone with many counts. The J gene is TRBJ1-5, the V gene TRBV6-5; possible D gene TRBD1, 5 bases. V was clipped by 8 bases and J by 4 bases, with 18 bases between them. This CDR3 has 15 residues. The germline V gene has CDR1 MNHEY and CDR2 SVGAGI. The CDR3 DNA is TGTGCCAGCGGGCGCGCGGCAGGGAATAATCAGCCCCAGCATTTT. Amino acids: CASGRAAGNNQPQHF.

This clone was seen a handful of times. The chain combines TRBV6-5 with TRBJ1-2; D remains unclear. The CDR3 has 12 amino acids. V was pared by 6 bases and J by 8 bases, with 13 bases between. The germline gives CDR1 MNHEY, CDR2 SVGAGI. The CDR3 coding sequence is TGTGCCAGCAGACATCAGGCTGGCGGCTACACCTTC. Translating it yields CASRHQAGGYTF.

The V call is TRBV27, the J call TRBJ2-4, with no clear D. Germline V CDR1 and CDR2: MNHEY, SMNVEV (reference sequence). V was shortened by 4 bases and J by 0 bases, with 10 bases between the two germline ends. CDR3 length equals 15 residues. The CDR3 nucleotides are TGTGCCAGCAGTTCGGTAGGGTTAGCCAAAAACATTCAGTACTTC. It specifies CASSSVGLAKNIQYF.

The chain has TRBV7-9 and TRBJ1-2, with a possible D match to TRBD1 (5 bases). CDR3 length equals 15 residues. Germline assignment: CDR1 SEHNR and CDR2 FQNEAQ (reference sequence). V lost 4 bases, J lost 6 bases, and 18 bases lay in between. CDR3 in amino acids: CASSSGSGPGDGYTF. The DNA of the CDR3 is TGTGCCAGCAGCTCAGGGTCGGGTCCCGGCGATGGCTACACCTTC.

This clone was detected only a few times. This chain uses TRBV2 with TRBJ1-2, with TRBD1 identical over 9 bases. Per germline, CDR1 SNHLY and CDR2 FYNNEI. The V gene end was trimmed by 3 bases and the J gene end by 3 bases; junction bases not matched to a gene: 2. There are 14 residues in the CDR3. CDR3 in amino acids: CASSEDRGDYGYTF. The CDR3, as DNA: TGTGCCAGCAGTGAGGACAGGGGAGACTATGGCTACACCTTC.

V usage is TRBV19 and J usage is TRBJ1-4; a possible D gene is TRBD1 (5 bases). The CDR3 covers 14 residues. The germline V and J ends were trimmed by 2 bases and 5 bases, with 9 bases remaining between them. Germline V gene data show CDR1 as LNHDA and CDR2 as SQIVND (reference sequence). This CDR3 is CASSIQGRNEKLFF. The CDR3 region has the DNA TGTGCCAGTAGTATACAGGGACGGAATGAAAAACTGTTTTTT.

This clone was observed a single time. This rearrangement joins TRBV4-2 to TRBJ2-7; 11 bases match TRBD2. Germline V gene data show CDR1 as LGHNA and CDR2 as YNFKEQ. The CDR3 loop spans 17 amino acids. The ends lost 2 bases at V and 4 bases at J; junction bases unmatched: 10. CDR3 in DNA: TGTGCCAGCAGCCAAATTGGTACTAGCGGGAGTGGGTACGAGCAGTACTTC. It codes for CASSQIGTSGSGYEQYF.

This clone showed up just once. The chain joins TRBV6-5 to TRBJ1-4; D is ambiguous. This CDR3 spans 14 amino acids. From germline, CDR1 is MNHEY and CDR2 SVGAGI. The V gene lost 2 bases and the J gene lost 1 base, with 5 bases spanning the gap. The CDR3 reads CASSYAETNEKLFF. The CDR3 DNA sequence: TGTGCCAGCAGTTACGCAGAAACTAATGAAAAACTGTTTTTT.

This chain links TRBV7-9 with TRBJ1-2; no clear D gene. Per the germline V gene, CDR1 is SEHNR and CDR2 is FQNEAQ (reference sequence). V lost 4 bases and J 4 bases, leaving 7 bases between the germline ends. The CDR3 loop spans 12 amino acids. The CDR3 reads CASSSGSYGYTF. CDR3 DNA: TGTGCCAGCAGCTCGGGCAGCTATGGCTACACCTTC.

V is TRBV6-6 and J is TRBJ2-5; a weak D match, TRBD2 (5 bases). This CDR3 region has 13 residues. V dropped 2 bases and J dropped 5 bases, with 9 bases sitting between them. Looked up from germline, CDR1 is MNHNY and CDR2 is SVGAGI (reference sequence). The CDR3 DNA sequence: TGTGCCAGCAGTTACAGCCGGGATGAGACCCAGTACTTC. Translation gives CASSYSRDETQYF.

The rearrangement links TRBV9 to TRBJ1-1; D gene unclear. Germline loops: CDR1 SGDLS, CDR2 YYNGEE. The CDR3 is 14 residues long. V dropped 0 bases and J dropped 1 base, with 7 bases sitting between them. CDR3 protein: CASSVEGRNTEAFF. DNA of the CDR3: TGTGCCAGCAGCGTAGAAGGCAGGAACACTGAAGCTTTCTTT.

The chain combines TRBV28 with TRBJ2-1, with D perhaps matching TRBD1 (5 bases). The CDR3 contains 13 residues. V was trimmed by 6 bases and J by 9 bases, leaving 15 bases between them. Germline loops: CDR1 MDHEN, CDR2 SYDVKM. CDR3 protein: CASSPTAISEQFF. CDR3 DNA sequence: TGTGCCAGCAGCCCGACAGCCATAAGTGAGCAGTTCTTC. Full variable domain (rest looked up from reference TRBV28 and TRBJ2-1): DVKVTQSSRYLVKRTGEKVFLECVQDMDHENMFWYRQDPGLGLRLIYFSYDVKMKEKGDIPEGYSVSREKKERFSLILESASTNQTSMYLCASSPTAISEQFFGPGTRLTVL.

V gene TRBV5-1 combines with J gene TRBJ2-2; D gene uncertain. The germline V gene encodes CDR1 SGHRS and CDR2 YFSETQ. The CDR3 loop spans 11 amino acids. V was trimmed by 9 bases and J by 7 bases, leaving 10 bases between them. CDR3 nucleotide sequence: TGCGCCACCGCCGATAACGGGGAGCTGTTTTTT. Amino acid sequence: CATADNGELFF.

This chain connects TRBV5-6 to TRBJ2-5; possibly TRBD2 for D (5 bases). V lost 6 bases and J lost 0, with 15 bases in between. The CDR3 totals 15 residues. The V gene's germline CDR1 is SGHDT and CDR2 YYEEEE. CDR3 in DNA: TGTGCCAGCACCCCCCGGGGAGAATACCAAGAGACCCAGTACTTC. This codes for CASTPRGEYQETQYF. Variable domain in full (rest from reference TRBV5-6 and TRBJ2-5): DAGVTQSPTHLIKTRGQQVTLRCSPKSGHDTVSWYQQALGQGPQFIFQYYEEEERQRGNFPDRFSGHQFPNYSSELNVNALLLGDSALYLCASTPRGEYQETQYFGPGTRLLVL.

This clone was seen just once. The genes are TRBV27 and TRBJ1-6; 10 positions match TRBD1. This CDR3 is 15 amino acids long. The J segment lost 9 bases and the V segment lost 4 bases, leaving 6 bases of the junction unmatched. Germline-derived CDR1 and CDR2 are MNHEY and SMNVEV (reference sequence). The CDR3 reads CASSYGGTGVSPLHF. The CDR3 DNA reads as TGTGCCAGCAGTTACGGAGGGACAGGGGTTTCACCCCTCCACTTT.

The V call is TRBV19, the J call TRBJ1-3, with D hard to call. Germline CDR1 reads LNHDA; CDR2 reads SQIVND (reference sequence). V was clipped by 5 bases and J by 3 bases, with 11 bases between them. This CDR3 has 14 residues. For the CDR3, the DNA is TGTGCCAGTAGTTCCACCCGAGGTGGAAACACCATATATTTT. Translated, it gives CASSSTRGGNTIYF.

The chain joins TRBV2 to TRBJ2-2; no definite D call. The CDR3 totals 14 residues. V gave up 8 bases and J gave up 2 bases, with 12 bases separating them. Germline CDR1 reads SNHLY; CDR2 reads FYNNEI. The CDR3, as DNA: TGTGCCAGCGAAAAAGGCCTTAACACCGGGGAGCTGTTTTTT. It codes for CASEKGLNTGELFF.

The CDR3 loop is CASILSGTLSYEQYF. DNA for the CDR3: TGTGCCAGCATCTTATCCGGGACCCTATCCTACGAGCAGTACTTC. V and J are TRBV5-6 and TRBJ2-7; D tentatively fits TRBD1 or TRBD2 (5 bases each). This CDR3 is built from 15 residues. CDR1 is SGHDT and CDR2 is YYEEEE in the germline V gene. Trimming left V 6 bases short and J 1 base short, with 17 bases between.

J is TRBJ2-2 and V is TRBV4-3, with TRBD1 as a possible D gene (6 bases). The CDR3 length is 14 residues. V lost 0 bases and J lost 7, with 9 bases in between. CDR1 LGHNA and CDR2 YSLEER come from the germline V gene. CDR3 nucleotides: TGCGCCAGCAGCCAAGACCAGGGGATCGGGGAGCTGTTTTTT. Residues: CASSQDQGIGELFF.

V is TRBV29-1 and J is TRBJ1-2; unclear D gene. Germline V gene data show CDR1 as SQVTM and CDR2 as ANQGSEA. V lost 6 bases to trimming and J lost 7 bases, with 12 bases between them. This CDR3 comprises 11 residues. The CDR3 spells CSVPWAGGYTF. The CDR3 bases are TGCAGCGTCCCGTGGGCGGGTGGCTACACCTTC.

This chain connects TRBV4-2 to TRBJ2-7, with 9 bases matching TRBD2. CDR1 LGHNA and CDR2 YNFKEQ come from the germline V gene. After removal of 3 bases from V and 0 bases from J, the junction contained 6 bases not matched to a gene. The CDR3 runs to 16 residues. CDR3 amino acids: CASSQTSGGSSYEQYF. The CDR3 DNA reads as TGTGCCAGCAGCCAGACTAGCGGCGGGAGCTCCTACGAGCAGTACTTC.

The chain has TRBV18 and TRBJ2-1, with 8 bases matching TRBD2. The length of the CDR3 is 14 residues. The junction had 7 bases not matched to a gene; V was cut back by 5 bases and J by 7 bases. The germline gives CDR1 KGHSH, CDR2 LQKENI. The CDR3 reads CASSLAGGSNEQFF. CDR3 DNA: TGTGCCAGCTCATTGGCGGGGGGAAGTAATGAGCAGTTCTTC.

V usage is TRBV2 and J usage is TRBJ1-5; D is uncertain. V lost 6 bases to trimming and J lost 3 bases, with 6 bases between them. The length of the CDR3 is 12 residues. Germline V gene lookup returns CDR1 SNHLY and CDR2 FYNNEI. CDR3 DNA sequence: TGTGCCAGCAGGGGAGACAATCAGCCCCAGCATTTT. It encodes CASRGDNQPQHF.